What follows are 8 T cell receptor beta chains derived from one specimen sequenced in a study of blood T cell repertoires in COVID-19. The table came from immunoSEQ multiplex PCR; TCRdb's copy has only in-frame clones and leaves some out. Of 300,000 to 400,000 clones in the sample, roughly 85% were seen once. The sample consisted of peripheral blood. These receptors were obtained from a human donor in a cohort sampled during active COVID-19.

The genes are TRBV30 and TRBJ2-1; maybe TRBD2 (6 bases). Germline V gene sequence: CDR1 GTSNPN, CDR2 SVGIG (reference sequence). Trimming shortened V by 4 bases and J by 7 bases, and 23 bases separated the two germline ends. The CDR3 has 16 residues. The CDR3 nucleotides are TGTGCCTGGATTTTCTCGGGGCGGATGGGGAGGAATGAGCAGTTCTTC. It yields the protein CAWIFSGRMGRNEQFF. Based on the CDR3 plus reference TRBV30 and TRBJ2-1, the full variable domain is SQTIHQWPATLVQPVGSPLSLECTVEGTSNPNLYWYRQAAGRGLQLLFYSVGIGQISSEVPQNLSASRPQDRQFILSSKKLLLSDSGFYLCAWIFSGRMGRNEQFFGPGTRLTVL.

This clone was detected a few times. Other DNA variants within this sample encode the same CDR3. The CDR3 bases are TGTGCCTGGAGTGTTCAGGGGGCCCAGCCCCAGCATTTT. It translates to CAWSVQGAQPQHF. The chain is built from TRBV30 and TRBJ1-5; 8 bases align to TRBD1. Trimming removed 0 bases from V and 7 bases from J; junction bases left unmatched: 2. CDR3 length: 13 residues. Germline lookup yields CDR1 GTSNPN and CDR2 SVGIG (reference sequence).

This clone was detected a few times. The V gene is TRBV27, the J gene TRBJ1-6, with 7 nucleotides matching TRBD1. The CDR3 runs to 15 residues. Germline V gene lookup returns CDR1 MNHEY and CDR2 SMNVEV (reference sequence). V trimming: 5 bases; J trimming: 7 bases; junction bases outside the gene matches: 8. This CDR3 reads CASSISGTANSPLHF. As DNA, the CDR3 is TGTGCCAGCAGTATCTCCGGGACAGCGAATTCACCCCTCCACTTT.

The chain combines TRBV7-2 with TRBJ1-3, with D unresolved. The CDR3 is 14 amino acids. In germline, CDR1 is SGHTA, CDR2 FQGNSA. V lost 1 base to trimming and J lost 4 bases, with 8 bases between them. DNA for the CDR3: TGTGCCAGCAGCTTAGATCTAGGCGGAAACACCATATATTTT. Amino acid sequence: CASSLDLGGNTIYF.

J is TRBJ1-5 and V is TRBV2, with TRBD1 matching 7 bases. The CDR3 has 13 residues. V lost 6 bases and J lost 6; bases outside the gene matches: 5. In germline, CDR1 is SNHLY, CDR2 FYNNEI. The CDR3 nucleotides read TGTGCCAGCAGCGACAGGGTGGCTCAGCCCCAGCATTTT. Translated: CASSDRVAQPQHF.

This chain joins TRBV10-2 and TRBJ2-7; TRBD2 matches at 9 bases. The CDR3 loop spans 16 amino acids. Germline V gene lookup returns CDR1 WSHSY and CDR2 SAAADI. V gave up 2 bases and J gave up 1 base; unmatched junction bases: 6. The CDR3: CASSETPTSGSYEQYF. CDR3 nucleotides: TGCGCCAGCAGTGAGACCCCTACTAGCGGGTCCTACGAGCAGTACTTC.

V gene TRBV2 combines with J gene TRBJ1-2, with TRBD1 matching 8 bases. The CDR3 loop spans 17 amino acids. The ends lost 5 bases at V and 1 base at J; junction bases unmatched: 12. The germline V gene encodes CDR1 SNHLY and CDR2 FYNNEI. This CDR3 reads CASSRRQGSIGNYGYTF. CDR3 DNA sequence: TGTGCCAGCAGTCGAAGACAGGGGTCAATCGGTAACTATGGCTACACCTTC.

The V call is TRBV7-9, the J call TRBJ1-3; D remains unclear. Trimming cost V 5 bases and J 2 bases, with 13 bases left between them. CDR3 length: 15 amino acids. From germline, CDR1 is SEHNR and CDR2 FQNEAQ (reference sequence). For the CDR3, the DNA is TGTGCCAGCAGCCGGTCGGCAGGCGCTGGAAACACCATATATTTT. Translating gives CASSRSAGAGNTIYF.